Shown below are 22 T cell receptor beta chains from a single sample sequenced in a study of cytomegalovirus exposure and HLA in healthy donors. Sequencing was performed with immunoSEQ multiplex PCR; in TCRdb, only in-frame clones are kept and a portion is missing. This sample has 59,000 or so clones; 85% to 90% occur once, and the top ten carry approximately 15%. Material for sequencing was PBMCs. These receptors all stem from a woman in her late teens or twenties in good health and CMV-seronegative.

V and J are TRBV5-1 and TRBJ1-1, with 8 bases identical to TRBD1. The CDR3 has 14 residues. The junction had 8 bases not matched to a gene; V was cut back by 6 bases and J by 4 bases. Germline lookup yields CDR1 SGHRS and CDR2 YFSETQ. Here the CDR3 reads CASTPPGQVTEAFF. CDR3 in DNA: TGCGCCAGCACCCCCCCGGGACAGGTCACTGAAGCTTTCTTT.

For this clone: In the same sample, other DNA sequences code for this CDR3. The chain carries TRBV9 and TRBJ1-4; a possible D gene is TRBD1 (5 bases). This CDR3 has 14 amino acids. Germline-derived CDR1 and CDR2 are SGDLS and YYNGEE. With 2 bases removed from V and 1 base from J, the gap between germline ends came to 6 bases. This CDR3 reads CASSVQGTNEKLFF. The CDR3 nucleotides are TGTGCCAGCAGCGTCCAGGGAACTAATGAAAAACTGTTTTTT.

V is TRBV18 and J is TRBJ2-5; 7 positions match TRBD1. CDR1 and CDR2 (germline): KGHSH, LQKENI. CDR3 length equals 13 residues. The junction had 2 bases not matched to a gene; V was cut back by 3 bases and J by 4 bases. The CDR3 sequence: CASSPNRGETQYF. The CDR3 DNA reads as TGTGCCAGCTCACCGAACAGGGGAGAGACCCAGTACTTC.

The CDR3 spells CATSRRDRKETQYF. CDR3 coding DNA: TGTGCCACCAGCAGACGCGACAGGAAAGAGACCCAGTACTTC. The gene calls are TRBV15 and TRBJ2-5; possible D gene TRBD1, 6 bases. CDR1 LNHNV and CDR2 YYDKDF come from the germline V gene (reference sequence). With 2 bases removed from V and 3 bases from J, the gap between germline ends came to 10 bases. This CDR3 comprises 14 residues.

The chain is built from TRBV4-1 and TRBJ2-5, with D possibly TRBD2 on 5 matching bases. The CDR3 has 16 amino acids. The germline V gene has CDR1 MGHRA and CDR2 YSYEKL. V was trimmed by 0 bases and J by 3 bases, leaving 14 bases between them. CDR3 region: CASSQDASFLKETQYF. In DNA, the CDR3 is TGCGCCAGCAGCCAAGATGCTAGCTTCCTTAAAGAGACCCAGTACTTC.

The V and J genes are TRBV18 and TRBJ2-6, with D possibly being TRBD1 (6 bases). The CDR3 extends over 15 amino acids. Trimming cost V 5 bases and J 1 base, with 9 bases left between them. In germline, CDR1 is KGHSH, CDR2 LQKENI. In DNA, the CDR3 is TGTGCCAGCTCAGGACAGCTTTCTGGGGCCAACGTCCTGACTTTC. Encoded protein: CASSGQLSGANVLTF. The full variable domain, rest sourced from reference TRBV18 and TRBJ2-6, is NAGVMQNPRHLVRRRGQEARLRCSPMKGHSHVYWYRQLPEEGLKFMVYLQKENIIDESGMPKERFSAEFPKEGPSILRIQQVVRGDSAAYFCASSGQLSGANVLTFGAGSRLTVL.

Written as DNA, the CDR3 is TGTGCCAGCAGGTCACCAGCGGGACCCTACGAGCAGTACTTC. Its protein is CASRSPAGPYEQYF. The J gene is TRBJ2-7, the V gene TRBV27, with TRBD2 matching over 7 bases. V was pared by 6 bases and J by 2 bases, with 7 bases of the junction left unmatched. Germline CDR1 MNHEY, CDR2 SMNVEV (reference sequence). The CDR3 sequence is 14 residues long.

J is TRBJ1-6 and V is TRBV27, with TRBD1 matching over 9 bases. CDR3 length equals 15 residues. Germline loops: CDR1 MNHEY, CDR2 SMNVEV (reference sequence). V was clipped by 2 bases and J by 8 bases; unmatched bases: 4. CDR3 bases: TGTGCCAGCAGTTTAGGGGGACAGGGAGATTCACCCCTCCACTTT. It yields the protein CASSLGGQGDSPLHF.

This chain connects TRBV5-4 to TRBJ2-5; 7 bases match TRBD2. CDR1 is SGHNT, CDR2 YYREEE, per germline (reference sequence). Losses at the gene ends were 4 bases for V and 5 bases for J; bases not matched to a gene: 11. The CDR3 spans 15 residues. The CDR3 loop reads CASSARGGSLETQYF. DNA of the CDR3: TGTGCCAGCAGCGCCCGCGGCGGGAGCTTGGAGACCCAGTACTTC.

This clone was detected once. The chain carries TRBV29-1 and TRBJ1-1, with TRBD1 matching over 7 bases. CDR1 and CDR2 from the germline V gene are SQVTM and ANQGSEA. With 6 bases clipped from V and 0 bases from J, the junction kept 4 bases outside the gene matches. This CDR3 is 13 amino acids long. This CDR3 is CSVQGNLNTEAFF. The CDR3 coding sequence is TGCAGCGTACAGGGGAACTTGAACACTGAAGCTTTCTTT.

V is TRBV7-2 and J is TRBJ2-1; 12 bases fit TRBD2. The ends lost 0 bases at V and 5 bases at J; junction bases unmatched: 5. This CDR3 is built from 17 residues. Germline-derived CDR1 and CDR2 are SGHTA and FQGNSA. As DNA, the CDR3 is TGTGCCAGCAGCTTAGCGCCTGGACTAGCGGGGCACAATGAGCAGTTCTTC. Translated, it gives CASSLAPGLAGHNEQFF.

The chain's CDR3 is CASSSLPLIQGSNYGYTF. The CDR3, as DNA: TGTGCCAGCAGCTCCTTACCACTTATTCAGGGTAGCAACTATGGCTACACCTTC. The V gene is TRBV5-6, the J gene TRBJ1-2, with D possibly TRBD1 on 5 matching bases. Trimming removed 3 bases at V and 2 bases at J, with 23 bases between. Per germline, CDR1 SGHDT and CDR2 YYEEEE. The CDR3 length is 18 residues.

The V and J genes are TRBV5-4 and TRBJ2-7, with TRBD1 matching over 7 bases. Trimming took 4 bases from V and 2 from J; bases not matched to a gene: 6. The CDR3 contains 14 residues. Per germline, CDR1 SGHNT and CDR2 YYREEE (reference sequence). The CDR3 DNA reads as TGTGCCAGCAGCGCCGGGACAGAGACCTACGAGCAGTACTTC. Translating it yields CASSAGTETYEQYF.

The rearrangement links TRBV28 to TRBJ2-2; D remains ambiguous. With 4 bases removed from V and 1 base from J, the gap between germline ends came to 10 bases. Per the germline V gene, CDR1 is MDHEN and CDR2 is SYDVKM. The CDR3 extends over 15 amino acids. CDR3 coding DNA: TGTGCCAGCAGTTATGGAGTGCTGAACACCGGGGAGCTGTTTTTT. As protein: CASSYGVLNTGELFF.

This rearrangement joins TRBV25-1 to TRBJ2-3; TRBD2 agrees at 9 bases. Germline CDR1 reads MGHDK; CDR2 reads SYGVNS. The CDR3 runs to 18 residues. After removal of 5 bases from V and 4 bases from J, the junction contained 16 bases not matched to a gene. The CDR3 loop reads CASSTLNLAGAGADTQYF. The CDR3 DNA is TGTGCCAGCAGTACCCTAAACTTAGCGGGAGCGGGGGCAGATACGCAGTATTTT.

The V gene is TRBV5-1, the J gene TRBJ2-2; maybe TRBD2 (5 bases). V lost 0 bases and J lost 5, with 11 bases in between. Germline V lookup: CDR1 SGHRS, CDR2 YFSETQ. The CDR3 length is 15 residues. CDR3 amino acids: CASSLGAVRTGELFF. The CDR3, as DNA: TGCGCCAGCAGCTTGGGAGCGGTCAGGACCGGGGAGCTGTTTTTT.

The rearrangement joins TRBV6-1 to TRBJ2-2; TRBD1 agrees at 7 bases. This CDR3 region has 12 residues. Germline V gene lookup returns CDR1 MNHNS and CDR2 SASEGT. J lost 6 bases, V lost 6 bases, and 1 base had no gene match. In DNA form, the CDR3 reads TGTGCCAGCAGGGACAGGCCCGGGGAGCTGTTTTTT. Its translation is CASRDRPGELFF.

The J gene is TRBJ1-2, the V gene TRBV2, with a weak D call TRBD1 (5 bases). Germline lookup yields CDR1 SNHLY and CDR2 FYNNEI. The CDR3 loop spans 15 amino acids. V was trimmed by 4 bases and J by 6 bases, leaving 18 bases between them. The CDR3 bases are TGTGCCAGCAGTGTTCCCTACACAGGCGGGGATGGCTACACCTTC. Translating it yields CASSVPYTGGDGYTF.

The V call is TRBV5-1, the J call TRBJ2-6, with a weak D call TRBD2 (6 bases). This CDR3 has 16 amino acids. Germline values: CDR1 SGHRS, CDR2 YFSETQ. Trimming removed 4 bases at V and 0 bases at J, with 11 bases between. The CDR3: CASSPGGYSGANVLTF. In DNA form, the CDR3 reads TGCGCCAGCAGCCCAGGAGGGTACTCTGGGGCCAACGTCCTGACTTTC.

This chain links TRBV5-8 with TRBJ2-1, with D possibly being TRBD2 (5 bases). Trimming left V 5 bases short and J 5 bases short, with 14 bases between. CDR1 is SGHTS and CDR2 is YDEGEE in the germline V gene. The CDR3 has 14 residues. CDR3 residues: CASRKRVADNEQFF. CDR3 nucleotide sequence: TGTGCCAGCAGGAAGAGGGTGGCTGACAATGAGCAGTTCTTC.

This chain uses TRBV7-9 with TRBJ1-6; possibly TRBD1 for D (5 bases). V was shortened by 3 bases and J by 6 bases, with 15 bases between the two germline ends. The CDR3 contains 16 residues. Germline V gives CDR1 SEHNR, CDR2 FQNEAQ (reference sequence). CDR3 sequence (DNA): TGTGCCAGCAGCTTGTCCGGGGGGGGAGGTAATTCACCCCTCCACTTT. Its protein is CASSLSGGGGNSPLHF.

This clone has just a few counts. CDR3 residues: CAISVAGGSTDTQYF. CDR3 bases: TGTGCCATCAGTGTAGCGGGGGGCTCCACAGATACGCAGTATTTT. The J gene is TRBJ2-3, the V gene TRBV10-3; 10 bases are a match to TRBD2. The V segment lost 4 bases and the J segment 2 bases; nucleotides outside the gene matches: 3. CDR3 size: 15 residues. In germline, CDR1 is ENHRY, CDR2 SYGVKD.